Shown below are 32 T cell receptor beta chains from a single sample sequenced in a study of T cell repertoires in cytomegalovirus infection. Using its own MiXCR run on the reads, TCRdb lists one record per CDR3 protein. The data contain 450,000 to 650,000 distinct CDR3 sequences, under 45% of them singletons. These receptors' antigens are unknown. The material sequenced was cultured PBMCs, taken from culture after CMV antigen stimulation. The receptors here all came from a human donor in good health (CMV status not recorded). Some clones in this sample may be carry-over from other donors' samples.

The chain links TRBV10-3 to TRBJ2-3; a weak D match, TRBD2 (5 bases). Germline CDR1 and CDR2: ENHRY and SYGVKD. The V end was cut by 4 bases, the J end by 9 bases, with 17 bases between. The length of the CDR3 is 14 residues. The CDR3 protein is CAISGLREGGTQYF. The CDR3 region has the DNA TGTGCCATCAGTGGCCTCCGGGAAGGCGGCACGCAGTATTTT.

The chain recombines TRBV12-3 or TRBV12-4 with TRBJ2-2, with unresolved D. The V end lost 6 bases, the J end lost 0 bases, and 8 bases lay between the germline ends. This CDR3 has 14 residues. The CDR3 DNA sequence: TGTGCCAGCAGCCTGGTTTCGAACACCGGGGAGCTGTTTTTT. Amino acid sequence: CASSLVSNTGELFF.

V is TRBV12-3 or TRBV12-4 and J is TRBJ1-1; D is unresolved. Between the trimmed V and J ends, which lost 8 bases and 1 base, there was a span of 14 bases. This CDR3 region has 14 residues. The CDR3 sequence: CASLAGVGNTEAFF. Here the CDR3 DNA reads TGTGCCAGCCTCGCCGGGGTGGGGAACACTGAAGCTTTCTTT.

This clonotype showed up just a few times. DNA of the CDR3: TGTGCCAGCAACCGAGCACCGAACACTGAAGCTTTCTTT. Protein: CASNRAPNTEAFF. V gene TRBV5-4 combines with J gene TRBJ1-1; D is unclear. This CDR3 has 13 residues. CDR1 and CDR2 (germline): SGHNT, YYREEE (reference sequence). With 6 bases removed from V and 1 base from J, the gap between germline ends came to 10 bases.

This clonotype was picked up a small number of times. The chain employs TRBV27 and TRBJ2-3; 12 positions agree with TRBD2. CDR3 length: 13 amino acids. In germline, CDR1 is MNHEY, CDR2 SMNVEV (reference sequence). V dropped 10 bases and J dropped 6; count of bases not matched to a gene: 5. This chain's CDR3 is CAIRLAGADTQYF. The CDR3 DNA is TGTGCCATCCGACTAGCGGGGGCGGATACGCAGTATTTT.

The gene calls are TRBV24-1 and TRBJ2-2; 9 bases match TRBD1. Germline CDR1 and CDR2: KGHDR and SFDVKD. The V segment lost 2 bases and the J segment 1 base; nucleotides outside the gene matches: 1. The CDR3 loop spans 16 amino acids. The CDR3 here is CATSDSGQGNTGELFF. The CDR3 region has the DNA TGTGCCACCAGTGATTCGGGACAGGGGAACACCGGGGAGCTGTTTTTT.

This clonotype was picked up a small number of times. The chain's CDR3 is CASNPPPGGHVCYEQYF. As DNA, the CDR3 is TGTGCCAGCAACCCCCCGCCCGGAGGGCATGTTTGTTACGAGCAGTACTTC. The chain is built from TRBV7-6 and TRBJ2-7; D may be TRBD2 (6 bases). The CDR3 consists of 17 residues. Germline V gene sequence: CDR1 SGHVS, CDR2 FNYEAQ. The V gene lost 7 bases and the J gene lost 4 bases, with 26 bases spanning the gap.

CDR3 DNA sequence: TGCGCCAGCAGCGAAGTAGCGGGGCCAGGTACGCAGTATTTT. Translation: CASSEVAGPGTQYF. The chain carries TRBV5-1 and TRBJ2-3, with TRBD2 identical over 8 bases. The CDR3 contains 14 residues. CDR1 and CDR2 (germline): SGHRS, YFSETQ. Trimming at V came to 4 bases and at J to 8 bases, leaving 9 bases not matched to a gene.

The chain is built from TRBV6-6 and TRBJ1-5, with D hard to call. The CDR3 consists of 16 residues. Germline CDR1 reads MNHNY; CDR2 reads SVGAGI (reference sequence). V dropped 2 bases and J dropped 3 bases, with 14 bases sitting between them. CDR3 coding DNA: TGTGCCAGCAGTTACCGCGAGGTACCGTTCAATCAGCCCCAGCATTTT. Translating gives CASSYREVPFNQPQHF.

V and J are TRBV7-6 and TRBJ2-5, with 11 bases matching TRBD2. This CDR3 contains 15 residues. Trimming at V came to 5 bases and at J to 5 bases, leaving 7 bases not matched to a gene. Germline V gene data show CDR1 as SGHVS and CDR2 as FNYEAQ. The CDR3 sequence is CASSLTRTSGETQYF. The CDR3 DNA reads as TGTGCCAGCAGCCTCACCCGGACTAGCGGGGAGACCCAGTACTTC.

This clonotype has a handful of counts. The CDR3 DNA sequence: TGCGCCAGCAGCCAAACATCAGGGGTGGGGGGGGAGACCCAGTACTTC. Translation: CASSQTSGVGGETQYF. V usage is TRBV4-3 and J usage is TRBJ2-5; tentative D call: TRBD2 (7 bases). Germline V gene sequence: CDR1 LGHNA, CDR2 YSLEER. CDR3 length equals 16 residues. Between the trimmed V and J ends, which lost 2 bases and 5 bases, there was a span of 18 bases.

CDR3 sequence reads: CTVQAGFSYEQYF. DNA for the CDR3: TGCACCGTTCAAGCGGGGTTCTCCTACGAGCAGTACTTC. This chain connects TRBV20-1 to TRBJ2-7; 7 nucleotides line up with TRBD2. Looked up from germline, CDR1 is DFQATT and CDR2 is SNEGSKA (reference sequence). The CDR3 loop spans 13 amino acids.

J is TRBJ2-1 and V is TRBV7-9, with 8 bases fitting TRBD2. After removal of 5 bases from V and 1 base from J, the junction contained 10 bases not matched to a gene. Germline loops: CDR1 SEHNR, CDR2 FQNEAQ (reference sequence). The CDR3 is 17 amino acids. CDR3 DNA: TGTGCCAGCAGCCCCTTAGCGGGAACGATGTCCTACAATGAGCAGTTCTTC. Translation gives CASSPLAGTMSYNEQFF.

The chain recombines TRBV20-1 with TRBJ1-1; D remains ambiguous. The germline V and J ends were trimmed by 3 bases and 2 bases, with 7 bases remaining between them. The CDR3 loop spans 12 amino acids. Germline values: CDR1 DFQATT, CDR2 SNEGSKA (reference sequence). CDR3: CSARDFNTEAFF. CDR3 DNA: TGCAGTGCTAGGGATTTTAACACTGAAGCTTTCTTT.

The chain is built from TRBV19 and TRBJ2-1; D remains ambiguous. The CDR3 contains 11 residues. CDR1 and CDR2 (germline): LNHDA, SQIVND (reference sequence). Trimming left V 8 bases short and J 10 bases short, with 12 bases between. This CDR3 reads CASLHLGEQFF. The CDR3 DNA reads TGTGCCAGTCTTCACTTAGGGGAGCAGTTCTTC.

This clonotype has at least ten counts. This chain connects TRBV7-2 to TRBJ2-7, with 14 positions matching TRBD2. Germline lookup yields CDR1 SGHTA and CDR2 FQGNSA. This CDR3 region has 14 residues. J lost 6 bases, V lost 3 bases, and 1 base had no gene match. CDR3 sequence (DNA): TGTGCCAGCAGCTTGGGACTAGCGGGAGTCGAGCAGTACTTC. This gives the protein CASSLGLAGVEQYF.

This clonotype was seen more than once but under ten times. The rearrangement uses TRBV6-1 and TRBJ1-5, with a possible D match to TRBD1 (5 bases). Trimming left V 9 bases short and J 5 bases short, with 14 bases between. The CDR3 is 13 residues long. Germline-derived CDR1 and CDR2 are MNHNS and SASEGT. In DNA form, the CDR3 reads TGTGCCAGTCATTGGGGGGGTGATCAGCCCCAGCATTTT. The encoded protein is CASHWGGDQPQHF.

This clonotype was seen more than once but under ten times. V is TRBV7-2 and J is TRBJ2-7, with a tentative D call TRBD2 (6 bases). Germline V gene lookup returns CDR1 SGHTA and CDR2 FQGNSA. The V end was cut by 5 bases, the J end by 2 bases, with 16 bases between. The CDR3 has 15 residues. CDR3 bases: TGTGCCAGCAGCCACGGGACTCGGGAACCCTACGAGCAGTACTTC. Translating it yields CASSHGTREPYEQYF.

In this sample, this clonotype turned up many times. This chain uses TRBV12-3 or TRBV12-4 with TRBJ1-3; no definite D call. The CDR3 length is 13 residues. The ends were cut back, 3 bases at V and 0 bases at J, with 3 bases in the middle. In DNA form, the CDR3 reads TGTGCCAGCAGTTTCTTCTCTGGAAACACCATATATTTT. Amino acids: CASSFFSGNTIYF.

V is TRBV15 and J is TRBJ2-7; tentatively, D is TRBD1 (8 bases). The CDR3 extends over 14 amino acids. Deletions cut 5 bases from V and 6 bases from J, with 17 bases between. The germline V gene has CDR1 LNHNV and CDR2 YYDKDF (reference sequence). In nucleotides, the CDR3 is TGTGCCACCAGCTGGACAGGGAGGGTTCGCGAGCAGTACTTC. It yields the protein CATSWTGRVREQYF.

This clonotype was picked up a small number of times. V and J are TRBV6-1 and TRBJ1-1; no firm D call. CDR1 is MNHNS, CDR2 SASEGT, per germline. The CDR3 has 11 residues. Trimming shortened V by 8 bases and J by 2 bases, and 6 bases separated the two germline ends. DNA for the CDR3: TGTGCCAGCGATGGCAACACTGAAGCTTTCTTT. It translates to CASDGNTEAFF.

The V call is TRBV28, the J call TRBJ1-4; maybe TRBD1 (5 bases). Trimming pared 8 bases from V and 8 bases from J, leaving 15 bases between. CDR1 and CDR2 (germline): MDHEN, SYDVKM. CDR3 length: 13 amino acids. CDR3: CASSERGREKLFF. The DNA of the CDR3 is TGTGCCAGCTCTGAGAGGGGCAGAGAAAAACTGTTTTTT.

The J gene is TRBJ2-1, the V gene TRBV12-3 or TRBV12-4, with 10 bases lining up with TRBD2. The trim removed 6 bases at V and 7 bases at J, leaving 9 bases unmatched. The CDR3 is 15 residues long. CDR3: CASRRGLAYGNEQFF. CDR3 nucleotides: TGTGCCAGCAGACGGGGACTAGCGTACGGGAATGAGCAGTTCTTC.

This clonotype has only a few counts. The CDR3 nucleotides read TGTGCCAGCAGCCCCGACGGCCCGGGGGAGCAGTACTTC. This sequence encodes CASSPDGPGEQYF. This chain links TRBV11-2 with TRBJ2-7; tentative D call: TRBD2 (5 bases). The CDR3 length is 13 residues. Germline-derived CDR1 and CDR2 are SGHAT and FQNNGV. V lost 5 bases, J lost 7 bases, and 15 bases lay in between.

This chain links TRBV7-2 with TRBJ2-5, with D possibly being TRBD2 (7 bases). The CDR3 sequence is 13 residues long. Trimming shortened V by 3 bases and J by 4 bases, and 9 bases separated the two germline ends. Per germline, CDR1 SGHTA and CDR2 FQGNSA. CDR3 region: CASSFGGPETQYF. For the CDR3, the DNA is TGTGCCAGCAGCTTCGGGGGGCCAGAGACCCAGTACTTC.

The CDR3 sequence is CASSVGPGVPYEQYF. The CDR3 coding sequence is TGTGCCAGCAGCGTAGGGCCAGGGGTCCCCTACGAGCAGTACTTC. The chain has TRBV9 and TRBJ2-7; D is perhaps TRBD1 (6 bases). The V end lost 0 bases, the J end lost 2 bases, and 12 bases lay between the germline ends. Germline V gene data show CDR1 as SGDLS and CDR2 as YYNGEE. This CDR3 region has 15 residues.

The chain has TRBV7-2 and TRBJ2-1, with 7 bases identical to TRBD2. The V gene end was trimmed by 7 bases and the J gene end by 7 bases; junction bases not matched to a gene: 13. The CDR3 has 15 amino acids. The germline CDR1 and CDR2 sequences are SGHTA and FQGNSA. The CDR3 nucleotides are TGTGCCAGCACTGACGGACTAGGGGCGAGGAATGAGCAGTTCTTC. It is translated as CASTDGLGARNEQFF.

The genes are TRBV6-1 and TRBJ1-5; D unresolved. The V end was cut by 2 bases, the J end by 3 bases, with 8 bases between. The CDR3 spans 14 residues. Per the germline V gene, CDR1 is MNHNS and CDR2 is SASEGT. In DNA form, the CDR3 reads TGTGCCAGCAGTGAAAGGCAGAACAATCAGCCCCAGCATTTT. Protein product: CASSERQNNQPQHF.

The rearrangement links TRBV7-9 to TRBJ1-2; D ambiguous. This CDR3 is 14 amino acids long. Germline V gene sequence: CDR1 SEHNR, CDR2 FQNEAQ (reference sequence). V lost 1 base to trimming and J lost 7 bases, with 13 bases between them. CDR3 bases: TGTGCCAGCAGCTTAGTATTGAACTATGGTGGCTACACCTTC. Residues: CASSLVLNYGGYTF. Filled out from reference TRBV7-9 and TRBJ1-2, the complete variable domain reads DTGVSQNPRHKITKRGQNVTFRCDPISEHNRLYWYRQTLGQGPEFLTYFQNEAQLEKSRLLSDRFSAERPKGSFSTLEIQRTEQGDSAMYLCASSLVLNYGGYTFGSGTRLTVV.

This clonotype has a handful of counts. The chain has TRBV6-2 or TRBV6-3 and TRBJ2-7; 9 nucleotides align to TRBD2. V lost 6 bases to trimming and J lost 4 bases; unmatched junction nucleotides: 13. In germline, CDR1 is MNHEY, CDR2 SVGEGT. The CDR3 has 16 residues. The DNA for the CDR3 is TGTGCCAGCAGCACCCAAGGGAGCGGGAGGTTGTACGAGCAGTACTTC. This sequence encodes CASSTQGSGRLYEQYF.

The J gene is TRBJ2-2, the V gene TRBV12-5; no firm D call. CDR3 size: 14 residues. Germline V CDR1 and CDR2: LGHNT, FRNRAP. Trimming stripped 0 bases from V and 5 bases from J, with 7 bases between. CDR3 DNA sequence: TGTGCTAGTGGTTTGGTATCGAGTACCGGGGAGCTGTTTTTT. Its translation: CASGLVSSTGELFF.

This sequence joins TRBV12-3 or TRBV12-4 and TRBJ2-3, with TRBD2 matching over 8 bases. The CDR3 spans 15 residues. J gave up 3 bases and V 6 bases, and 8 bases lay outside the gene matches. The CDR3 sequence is CASRLGVAGTDTQYF. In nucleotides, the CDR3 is TGTGCCAGCAGACTAGGGGTAGCGGGGACAGATACGCAGTATTTT.